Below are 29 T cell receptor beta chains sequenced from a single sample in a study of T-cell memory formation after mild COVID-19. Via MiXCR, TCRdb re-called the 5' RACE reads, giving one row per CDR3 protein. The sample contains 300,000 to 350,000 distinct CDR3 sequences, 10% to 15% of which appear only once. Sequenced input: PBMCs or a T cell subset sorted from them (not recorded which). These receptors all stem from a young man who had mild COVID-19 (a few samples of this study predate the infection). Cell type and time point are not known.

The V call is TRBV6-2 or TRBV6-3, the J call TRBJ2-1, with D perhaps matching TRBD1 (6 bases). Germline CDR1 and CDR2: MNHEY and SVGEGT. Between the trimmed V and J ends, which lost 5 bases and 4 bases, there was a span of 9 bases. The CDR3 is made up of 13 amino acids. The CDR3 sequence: CASSQQGYNEQFF. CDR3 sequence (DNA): TGTGCCAGCAGTCAACAGGGTTACAATGAGCAGTTCTTC.

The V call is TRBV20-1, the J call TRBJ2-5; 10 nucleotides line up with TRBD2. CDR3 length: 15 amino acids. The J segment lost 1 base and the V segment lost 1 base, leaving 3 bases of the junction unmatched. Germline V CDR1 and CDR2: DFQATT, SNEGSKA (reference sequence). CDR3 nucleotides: TGCAGTGCTAGAGGACTAGCGGGTCCCCAAGAGACCCAGTACTTC. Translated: CSARGLAGPQETQYF.

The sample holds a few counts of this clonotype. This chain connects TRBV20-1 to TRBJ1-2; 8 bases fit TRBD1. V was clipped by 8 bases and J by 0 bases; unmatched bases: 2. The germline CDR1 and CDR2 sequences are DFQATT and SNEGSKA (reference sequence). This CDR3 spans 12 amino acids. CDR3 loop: CSPQGANYGYTF. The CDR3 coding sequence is TGCAGTCCACAGGGGGCTAACTATGGCTACACCTTC.

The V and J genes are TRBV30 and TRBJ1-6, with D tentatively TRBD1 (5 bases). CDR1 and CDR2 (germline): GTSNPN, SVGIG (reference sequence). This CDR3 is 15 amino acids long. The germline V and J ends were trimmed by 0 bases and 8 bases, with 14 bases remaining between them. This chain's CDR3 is CAWSVRVMGDSPLHF. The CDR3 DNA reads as TGTGCCTGGAGTGTCCGGGTTATGGGGGATTCACCCCTCCACTTT.

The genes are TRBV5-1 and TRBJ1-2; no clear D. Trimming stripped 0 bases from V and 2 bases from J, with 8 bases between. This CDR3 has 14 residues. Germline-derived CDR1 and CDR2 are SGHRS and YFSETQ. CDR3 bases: TGCGCCAGCAGCTTGGGAACACCCAACTATGGCTACACCTTC. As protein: CASSLGTPNYGYTF.

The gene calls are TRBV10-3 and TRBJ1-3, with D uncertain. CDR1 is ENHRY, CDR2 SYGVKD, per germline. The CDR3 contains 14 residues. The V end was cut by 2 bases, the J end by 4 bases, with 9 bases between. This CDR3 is CAISEIGEGNTIYF. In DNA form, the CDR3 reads TGTGCCATCAGTGAGATCGGGGAGGGAAACACCATATATTTT.

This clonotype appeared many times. The CDR3 sequence: CASPTWGQGYTEAFF. The CDR3 nucleotides are TGTGCCAGCCCAACCTGGGGACAGGGGTATACTGAAGCTTTCTTT. The gene calls are TRBV7-9 and TRBJ1-1; 10 positions agree with TRBD1. The germline CDR1 and CDR2 sequences are SEHNR and FQNEAQ (reference sequence). This CDR3 is 15 amino acids long. V was clipped by 8 bases and J by 5 bases; unmatched bases: 11.

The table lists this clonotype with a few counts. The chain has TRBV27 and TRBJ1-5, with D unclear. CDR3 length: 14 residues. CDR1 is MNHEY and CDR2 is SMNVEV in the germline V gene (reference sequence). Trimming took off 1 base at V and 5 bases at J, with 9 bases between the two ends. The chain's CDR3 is CASSLLASHQPQHF. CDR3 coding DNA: TGTGCCAGCAGTTTATTGGCCAGTCATCAGCCCCAGCATTTT.

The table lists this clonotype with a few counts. DNA for the CDR3: TGTGCCAGCAGTTATCGGCCAGGGGCCAACGTCCTGACTTTC. Translated: CASSYRPGANVLTF. This rearrangement joins TRBV6-6 to TRBJ2-6; D call uncertain. There are 14 residues in the CDR3. V was shortened by 3 bases and J by 4 bases, with 7 bases between the two germline ends. CDR1 is MNHNY, CDR2 SVGAGI, per germline (reference sequence).

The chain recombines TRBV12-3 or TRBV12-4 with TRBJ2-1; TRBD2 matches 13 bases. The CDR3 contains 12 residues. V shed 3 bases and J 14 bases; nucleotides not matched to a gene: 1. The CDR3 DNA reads TGTGCCAGCAGTTTTGGGACTAGCGGGGAGTTCTTC. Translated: CASSFGTSGEFF.

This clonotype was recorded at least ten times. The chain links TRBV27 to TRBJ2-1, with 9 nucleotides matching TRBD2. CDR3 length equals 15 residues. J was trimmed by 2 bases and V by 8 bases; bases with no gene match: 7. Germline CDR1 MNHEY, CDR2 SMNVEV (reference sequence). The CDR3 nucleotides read TGTGCCAGCCTCTTTGTAGCGGGGGCCTACAATGAGCAGTTCTTC. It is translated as CASLFVAGAYNEQFF.

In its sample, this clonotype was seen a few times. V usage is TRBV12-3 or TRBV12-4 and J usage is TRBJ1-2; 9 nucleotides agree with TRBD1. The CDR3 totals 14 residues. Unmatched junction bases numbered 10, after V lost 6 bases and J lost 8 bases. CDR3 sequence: CASSPEQGARGYTF. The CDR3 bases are TGTGCCAGCAGCCCCGAACAGGGGGCACGGGGCTACACCTTC.

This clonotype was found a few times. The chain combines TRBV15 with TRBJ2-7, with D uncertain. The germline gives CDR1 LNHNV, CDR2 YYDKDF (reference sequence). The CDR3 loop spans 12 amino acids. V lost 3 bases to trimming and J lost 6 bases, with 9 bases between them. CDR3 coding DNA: TGTGCCACCAGCAGTGATGGTCCCGAGCAGTACTTC. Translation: CATSSDGPEQYF.

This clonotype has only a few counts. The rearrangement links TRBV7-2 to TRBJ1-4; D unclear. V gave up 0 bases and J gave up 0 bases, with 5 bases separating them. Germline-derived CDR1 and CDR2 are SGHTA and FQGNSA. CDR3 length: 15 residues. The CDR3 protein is CASSLAAATNEKLFF. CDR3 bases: TGTGCCAGCAGCTTAGCGGCAGCAACTAATGAAAAACTGTTTTTT.

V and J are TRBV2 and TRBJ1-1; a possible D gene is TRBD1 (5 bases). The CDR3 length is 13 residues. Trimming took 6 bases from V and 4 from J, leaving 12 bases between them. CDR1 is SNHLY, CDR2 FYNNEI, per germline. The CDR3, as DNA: TGTGCCAGCAGACGGGACCGAGGCACTGAAGCTTTCTTT. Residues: CASRRDRGTEAFF.

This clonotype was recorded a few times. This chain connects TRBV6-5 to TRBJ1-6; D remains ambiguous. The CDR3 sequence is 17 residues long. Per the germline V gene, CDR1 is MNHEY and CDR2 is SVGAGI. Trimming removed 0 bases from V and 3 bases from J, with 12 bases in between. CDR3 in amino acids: CASSYSSGEYYNSPLHF. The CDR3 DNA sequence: TGTGCCAGCAGTTACTCATCAGGAGAATACTATAATTCACCCCTCCACTTT.

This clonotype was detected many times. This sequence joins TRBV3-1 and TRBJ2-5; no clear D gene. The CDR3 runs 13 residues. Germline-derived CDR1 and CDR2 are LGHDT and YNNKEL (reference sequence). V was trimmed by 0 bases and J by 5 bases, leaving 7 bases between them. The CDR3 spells CASSQEGRETQYF. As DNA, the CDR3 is TGTGCCAGCAGCCAAGAAGGAAGGGAGACCCAGTACTTC.

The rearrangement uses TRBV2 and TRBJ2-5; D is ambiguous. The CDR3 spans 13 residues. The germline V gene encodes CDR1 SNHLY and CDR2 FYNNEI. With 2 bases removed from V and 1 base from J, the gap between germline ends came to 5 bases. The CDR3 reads CASSEISQETQYF. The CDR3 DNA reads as TGTGCCAGCAGTGAAATCAGCCAAGAGACCCAGTACTTC. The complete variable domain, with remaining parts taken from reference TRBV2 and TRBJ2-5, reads EPEVTQTPSHQVTQMGQEVILRCVPISNHLYFYWYRQILGQKVEFLVSFYNNEISEKSEIFDDQFSVERPDGSNFTLKIRSTKLEDSAMYFCASSEISQETQYFGPGTRLLVL.

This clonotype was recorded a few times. DNA of the CDR3: TGTGCCAGCAGCTCGTTGGGGGGCAGGGACATTCAGTACTTC. Translated: CASSSLGGRDIQYF. The rearrangement joins TRBV7-6 to TRBJ2-4; D tentatively reads TRBD1 or TRBD2 (6 bases each). Trimming pared 4 bases from V and 8 bases from J, leaving 15 bases between. Germline values: CDR1 SGHVS, CDR2 FNYEAQ. The CDR3 spans 14 residues.

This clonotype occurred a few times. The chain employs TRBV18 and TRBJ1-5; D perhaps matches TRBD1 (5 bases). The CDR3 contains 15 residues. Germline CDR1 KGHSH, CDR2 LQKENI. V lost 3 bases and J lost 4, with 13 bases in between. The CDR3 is CASSPSGGGNQPQHF. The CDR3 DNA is TGTGCCAGCTCACCCTCTGGGGGGGGAAATCAGCCCCAGCATTTT.

CDR3 residues: CASSWPSSGELFF. The CDR3 coding sequence is TGTGCCAGCAGCTGGCCCTCATCCGGGGAGCTGTTTTTT. This rearrangement joins TRBV6-5 to TRBJ2-2; no clear D gene. The V end was cut by 6 bases, the J end by 6 bases, with 11 bases between. Germline CDR1 is MNHEY and CDR2 is SVGAGI. The CDR3 sequence is 13 residues long.

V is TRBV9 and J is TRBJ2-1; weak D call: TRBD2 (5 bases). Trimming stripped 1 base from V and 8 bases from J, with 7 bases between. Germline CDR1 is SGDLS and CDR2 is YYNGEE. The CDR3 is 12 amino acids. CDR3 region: CASSVRADEQFF. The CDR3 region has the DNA TGTGCCAGCAGCGTAAGAGCGGATGAGCAGTTCTTC.

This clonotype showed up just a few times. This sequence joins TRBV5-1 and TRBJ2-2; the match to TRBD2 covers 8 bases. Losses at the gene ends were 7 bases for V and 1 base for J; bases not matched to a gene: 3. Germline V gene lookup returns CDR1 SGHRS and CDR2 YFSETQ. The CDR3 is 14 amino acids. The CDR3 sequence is CASVSGGNTGELFF. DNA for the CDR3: TGCGCCAGCGTCAGCGGGGGGAACACCGGGGAGCTGTTTTTT. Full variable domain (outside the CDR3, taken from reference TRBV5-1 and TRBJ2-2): KAGVTQTPRYLIKTRGQQVTLSCSPISGHRSVSWYQQTPGQGLQFLFEYFSETQRNKGNFPGRFSGRQFSNSRSEMNVSTLELGDSALYLCASVSGGNTGELFFGEGSRLTVL.

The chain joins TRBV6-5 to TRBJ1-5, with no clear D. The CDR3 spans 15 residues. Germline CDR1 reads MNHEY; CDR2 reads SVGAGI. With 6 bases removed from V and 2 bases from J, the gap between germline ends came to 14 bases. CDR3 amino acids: CASSATGEGNQPQHF. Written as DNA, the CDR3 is TGTGCCAGCAGCGCGACGGGAGAGGGCAATCAGCCCCAGCATTTT.

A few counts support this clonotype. The CDR3 DNA is TGTGCCAGCAGCCAGGAATTGGGGCGTCTTCGGGAGCAGTACTTC. Its protein product is CASSQELGRLREQYF. This chain connects TRBV4-2 to TRBJ2-7; possible D gene TRBD1, 5 bases. The V end lost 3 bases, the J end lost 7 bases, and 19 bases lay between the germline ends. From germline, CDR1 is LGHNA and CDR2 YNFKEQ. CDR3 size: 15 residues.

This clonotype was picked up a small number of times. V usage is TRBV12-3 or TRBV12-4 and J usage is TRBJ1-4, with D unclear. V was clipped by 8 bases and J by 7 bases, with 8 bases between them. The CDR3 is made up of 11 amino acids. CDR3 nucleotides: TGTGCCAGCTCCGCAGGTGAAAAACTGTTTTTT. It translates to CASSAGEKLFF.

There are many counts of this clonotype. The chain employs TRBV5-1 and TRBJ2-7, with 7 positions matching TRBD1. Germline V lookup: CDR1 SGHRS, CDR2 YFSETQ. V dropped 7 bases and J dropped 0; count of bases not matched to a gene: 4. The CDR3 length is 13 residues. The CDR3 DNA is TGCGCCAGCTCAGACAGGGCCTCCTACGAGCAGTACTTC. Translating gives CASSDRASYEQYF.

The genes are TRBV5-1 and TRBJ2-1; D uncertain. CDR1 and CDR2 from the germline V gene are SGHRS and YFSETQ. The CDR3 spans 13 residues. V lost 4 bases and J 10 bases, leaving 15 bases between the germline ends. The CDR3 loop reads CASSALTGNEQFF. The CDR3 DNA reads TGCGCCAGCAGCGCCCTTACTGGTAACGAGCAGTTCTTC.

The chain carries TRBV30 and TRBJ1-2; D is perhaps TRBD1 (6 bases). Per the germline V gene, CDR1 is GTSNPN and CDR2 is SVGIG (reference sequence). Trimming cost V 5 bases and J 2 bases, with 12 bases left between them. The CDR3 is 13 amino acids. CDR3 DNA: TGTGCCTGGGGGGGCAGGGGAAACTATGGCTACACCTTC. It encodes CAWGGRGNYGYTF.